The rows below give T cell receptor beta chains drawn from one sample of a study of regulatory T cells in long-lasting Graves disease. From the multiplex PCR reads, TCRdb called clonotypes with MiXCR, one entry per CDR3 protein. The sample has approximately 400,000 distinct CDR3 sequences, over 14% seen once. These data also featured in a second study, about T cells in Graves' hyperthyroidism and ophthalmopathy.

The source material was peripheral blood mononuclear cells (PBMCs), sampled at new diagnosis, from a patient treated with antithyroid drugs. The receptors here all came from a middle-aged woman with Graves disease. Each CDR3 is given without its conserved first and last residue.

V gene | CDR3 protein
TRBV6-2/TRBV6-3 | ASSYSGTNKETQY
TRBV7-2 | ASSPPFNNEQF
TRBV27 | ASSLTSGGGNEQF
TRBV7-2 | ASSLSSGLVLGNTGELF
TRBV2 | ASRGRISNQPQH
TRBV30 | PPSRRARDEQY
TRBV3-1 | ASSQGPDSILGEKLF
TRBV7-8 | ASSLSALLQGPNQPQH
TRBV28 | ASSFLESYGYT
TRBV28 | ASSTPGTGAVNEKLF
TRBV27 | ASRPRVGGRDQPQH
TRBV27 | ASSLGSGAYGYT
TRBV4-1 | ASSQPPGGTEAF
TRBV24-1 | ATSERANYGYT
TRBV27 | ASHSYATETGELF
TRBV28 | ASSSSGTSAFRSYGTGELF
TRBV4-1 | ANSPGSKRETQY
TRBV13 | ASRKAGARVGELF
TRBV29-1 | SVVLGTGSQDYNEQF
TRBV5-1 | ASSLLGRVETQY
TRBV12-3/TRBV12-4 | ASSLSLTDTQY
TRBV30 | AWGKEDTEAF
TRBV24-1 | ATSSSETGITEAF
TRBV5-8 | ASGRETQETQY
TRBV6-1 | ASILRDGNYGYT
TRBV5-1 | ASSSGTSDNEQF
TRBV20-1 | SARPQGSLLETQY
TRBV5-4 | ASSSGGGTFNEKPF
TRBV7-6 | ASSLAQQGDNTEAF
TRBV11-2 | ASSYGRLAGEDDEQY
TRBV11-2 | ASSLIPGGRGNTEAF